This TCR beta chain was documented in a study of cytomegalovirus exposure and HLA in healthy donors. Study-wide findings and caveats: Analyses of presence/absence relied on an assumption of roughly uniform sequencing depth across donors. Accurate prediction of most subjects' HLA-A and HLA-B alleles from TCR beta sequences was reported. In a later analysis, donors in an Asian-associated ancestry cluster reportedly had fewer N-insertions in productive TCRs than the cohort mean. Sequencing likely produced, as an artifact, a cluster of highly shared sequence variants.

Comment on this clone: The antigen is not known.

Vbeta (60) and Jbeta (13) primers were used in the PCR. Libraries were prepared by immunoSEQ multiplex PCR; TCRdb keeps only in-frame clonotypes and omits some of them. The sample carries 150,000 to 200,000 clones, around 77% recorded once. The CDR3 is 18 amino acids. The V gene's germline CDR1 is SNHLY and CDR2 FYNNEI. The V end lost 2 bases, the J end lost 1 base, and 18 bases lay between the germline ends. Source material: PBMCs. The TCR was taken from a female donor in good health and CMV-seronegative. The chain couples TRBV2 to TRBJ2-4; perhaps TRBD2 as D (7 bases). The CDR3 here is CASSEIRGGGGAKNIQYF. For the CDR3, the DNA is TGTGCCAGCAGTGAAATCAGGGGCGGGGGTGGGGCCAAAAACATTCAGTACTTC.